This is a list of T cell receptor beta chains from one sample in a study of cytomegalovirus exposure and HLA in healthy donors. Repertoires were generated with immunoSEQ multiplex PCR, while TCRdb's copy carries only in-frame clones and drops some. The sample yields 80,000 or so clones, over 60% seen once. Material for sequencing was PBMCs. These receptors all stem from a man aged 35 to 55 in good health and CMV-seronegative. Each CDR3 is given with its conserved first and last residue. Fields, in order: D gene, clone size, V gene, J gene, CDR3 DNA, CDR3 protein. D genes are given only for firm matches. Expanded clones are given a class, and other clones once, few, many or no size at all.

TRBD2	.	TRBV4-3	TRBJ2-7	TGCGCCAGCAGCCAGTTCCTAGCGGGGATCTACGAGCAGTACTTC	CASSQFLAGIYEQYF
TRBD1	.	TRBV7-9	TRBJ2-7	TGTGCCAGCAGCAGCCGGGACAGCTCCTACGAGCAGTACTTC	CASSSRDSSYEQYF
TRBD2	once	TRBV27	TRBJ2-7	TGTGCCAGCAGGAGCGGGACTGCCCTCGCCGAGCAGTACTTC	CASRSGTALAEQYF
TRBD1	.	TRBV10-1	TRBJ2-1	TGCGCCAGCAGTCAGGGGGTGGCTTACAATGAGCAGTTCTTC	CASSQGVAYNEQFF
.	few	TRBV9	TRBJ1-1	TGTGCCAGCAGCGCCAAACGCGACACTGAAGCTTTCTTT	CASSAKRDTEAFF
.	medium-sized	TRBV4-3	TRBJ2-1	TGCGCCAGCAGCCAAGATCTCGGGGAGGTAGGTGAGCAGTTCTTC	CASSQDLGEVGEQFF
TRBD1	.	TRBV30	TRBJ2-7	TGTGCCTTGCGACAGGGGACCTACGAGCAGTACTTC	CALRQGTYEQYF
.	.	TRBV30	TRBJ1-5	TGTGCCTGGTCTCAGGGGCCGGATCAGCCCCAGCATTTT	CAWSQGPDQPQHF
TRBD2	.	TRBV10-3	TRBJ2-5	TGTGCCATCAGTGAGTTGACTAGCGGGAGGAAGACCCAGTACTTC	CAISELTSGRKTQYF
TRBD1	.	TRBV6-1	TRBJ1-2	TGTGCCAGCAGTGGACGGGACAGATCCGGCTACACCTTC	CASSGRDRSGYTF
.	.	TRBV6-1	TRBJ1-2	TGTGCCAGCAGTGAGATGGCGGATTACTCTAACTATGGCTACACCTTC	CASSEMADYSNYGYTF
TRBD1	.	TRBV7-6	TRBJ1-2	TGTGCCAGCAGCCCCGGGACAGGGTTTGGCTACACCTTC	CASSPGTGFGYTF
TRBD1	.	TRBV29-1	TRBJ1-5	TGCAGCGTGTCAGGGGGTTCTAGCAATCAGCCCCAGCATTTT	CSVSGGSSNQPQHF
.	few	TRBV27	TRBJ1-4	TGTGCCACACAGCTTGGGACAAATGGAAAACTGTTTTTT	CATQLGTNGKLFF
TRBD1	.	TRBV7-9	TRBJ1-1	TGTGCCAGCAGCCTCCGGGACAGGGCCACTGAAGCTTTCTTT	CASSLRDRATEAFF
TRBD1	.	TRBV5-6	TRBJ1-5	TGTGCCAGCAGCTTCATGGGGACAGGGACCAATCAGCCCCAGCATTTT	CASSFMGTGTNQPQHF
TRBD1	.	TRBV28	TRBJ1-2	TGTGCCACCCGACAGGGTACCTATGGCTACACCTTC	CATRQGTYGYTF
TRBD2	.	TRBV27	TRBJ2-7	TGTGCCAGCAGTCCTGGACTAGCCCTGGAGGAGCAGTACTTC	CASSPGLALEEQYF
.	.	TRBV5-1	TRBJ1-4	TGCGCCAGCAGCTTCTCCAGGGATCCGCATGAAAAACTGTTTTTT	CASSFSRDPHEKLFF
.	.	TRBV29-1	TRBJ2-7	TGCAGCGTTTTCAGCGGCTACGAGCAGTACTTC	CSVFSGYEQYF
TRBD1	.	TRBV30	TRBJ2-7	TGTGCCTGGGGACAGGGGACCTACGAGCAGTACTTC	CAWGQGTYEQYF
TRBD2	few	TRBV5-6	TRBJ2-3	TGTGCCAGCTGGAGCGGGACTAGCACAGATACGCAGTATTTT	CASWSGTSTDTQYF
TRBD1	.	TRBV7-9	TRBJ1-1	TGTGCCAGCGGGGCACAGGGGGCTATCACTGAAGCTTTCTTT	CASGAQGAITEAFF
TRBD2	.	TRBV27	TRBJ2-1	TGTGCCAGCCAAACACTCCAAAGGGGAGGGCCGGGCAATGAGCAGTTCTTC	CASQTLQRGGPGNEQFF
TRBD2	.	TRBV7-2	TRBJ2-2	TGTGCCAGCAGCCCGTTCGGACTAGCGGGGGCCACCGGGGAGCTGTTTTTT	CASSPFGLAGATGELFF
.	.	TRBV28	TRBJ1-5	TGTGCCAGCGGCTGGGGGAGGGGTCAGCCCCAGCATTTT	CASGWGRGQPQHF
.	.	TRBV27	TRBJ1-1	TGTGCCAGCAGCCTCAGGGCGGACACTGAAGCTTTCTTT	CASSLRADTEAFF
.	once	TRBV19	TRBJ2-3	TGTGCCAGTTTGACCACACAGGTGCTTGCCCCGTGCAGTGGGGCGTATTTT	CASLTTQVLAPCSGAYF
.	few	TRBV18	TRBJ1-2	TGTGCCAGCTCACCGGACAGAATCGGCTATGGCTACACCTTC	CASSPDRIGYGYTF
.	.	TRBV7-2	TRBJ1-3	TGTGCCAGCAGCTTATCCGTCTCTGGAAACACCATATATTTT	CASSLSVSGNTIYF
TRBD2	.	TRBV15	TRBJ2-3	TGTGCCACCAGCAGAGTTGGGGGGGGTTACGGAAGCACAGATACGCAGTATTTT	CATSRVGGGYGSTDTQYF
.	.	TRBV18	TRBJ1-1	TGTGCCAGCTCACCACCGTACAGGGCCTACGAAGCTTTCTTT	CASSPPYRAYEAFF
TRBD2	.	TRBV7-2	TRBJ2-5	TGTGCCAGCAGCCGGACTAGCAGAGAAGAGACCCAGTACTTC	CASSRTSREETQYF
TRBD2	.	TRBV19	TRBJ2-7	TGTGCCAGTAGTAGGGGACTAGTAAGGACCTACGAGCAGTACTTC	CASSRGLVRTYEQYF
.	.	TRBV19	TRBJ2-3	TGTGCCAGTAGTCCGGCGGGCCGCACAGATACGCAGTATTTT	CASSPAGRTDTQYF
.	.	TRBV11-3	TRBJ2-3	TGTGCCAGCAGCTTAGCGGGAGAGGTTACGCAGTATTTT	CASSLAGEVTQYF
.	.	TRBV6-1	TRBJ1-3	TGTGCCAGCACATCTGGAAACACCATATATTTT	CASTSGNTIYF
.	.	TRBV11-1	TRBJ2-2	TGTGCCAGCAGCTTCTTAGCCCCGAACACCGGGGAGCTGTTTTTT	CASSFLAPNTGELFF
.	.	TRBV5-4	TRBJ2-7	TGTGCCAGCAGCTTGAGGAGCGGCTACGAGCAGTACTTC	CASSLRSGYEQYF
TRBD1	.	TRBV5-1	TRBJ2-3	TGCGCCAGCAGCGAACAGGGGGGCGGAGATACGCAGTATTTT	CASSEQGGGDTQYF
.	.	TRBV23-1	TRBJ1-2	TGCGCCAGCAGTCAATTAGGGAGAGCTAACTATGGCTACACCTTC	CASSQLGRANYGYTF
.	.	TRBV15	TRBJ2-6	TGTGCCACCAGCAGAGATCTACCAGGAGAGGGCTCTGGGGCCAACGTCCTGACTTTC	CATSRDLPGEGSGANVLTF
.	.	TRBV15	TRBJ2-4	TGTGCCACCCGAAACTTTCTTGAGGGGGAGGCCAAAAACATTCAGTACTTC	CATRNFLEGEAKNIQYF
TRBD2	.	TRBV9	TRBJ2-1	TGTGCCAGCAGCGTAGCGACTAGCGGGAGGAATGAGCAGTTCTTC	CASSVATSGRNEQFF
.	few	TRBV5-8	TRBJ1-2	TGTGCCAGCAGCCCCCCCGGCTCGGCGGCTATTAGCACCTTC	CASSPPGSAAISTF
.	.	TRBV20-1	TRBJ2-3	TGCAGTGCTACCGTTCCGGATACGCAGTATTTT	CSATVPDTQYF